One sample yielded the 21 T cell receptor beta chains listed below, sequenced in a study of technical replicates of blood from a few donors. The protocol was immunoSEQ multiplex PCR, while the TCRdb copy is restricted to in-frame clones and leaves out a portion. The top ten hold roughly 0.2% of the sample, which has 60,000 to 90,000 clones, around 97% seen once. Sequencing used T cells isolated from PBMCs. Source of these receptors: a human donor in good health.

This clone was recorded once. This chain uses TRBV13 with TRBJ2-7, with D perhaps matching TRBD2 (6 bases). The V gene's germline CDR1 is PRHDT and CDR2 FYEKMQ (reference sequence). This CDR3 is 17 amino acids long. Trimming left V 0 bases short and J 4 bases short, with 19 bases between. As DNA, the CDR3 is TGTGCCAGCAGCTTAGGCCTGAGTGGGACTGGATTTTACGAGCAGTACTTC. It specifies CASSLGLSGTGFYEQYF.

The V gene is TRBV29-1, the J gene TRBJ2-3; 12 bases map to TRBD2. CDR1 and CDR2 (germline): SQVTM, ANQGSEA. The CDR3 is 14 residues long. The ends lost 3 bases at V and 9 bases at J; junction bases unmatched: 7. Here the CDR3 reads CSVDPSGRAPTQYF. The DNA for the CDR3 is TGCAGCGTTGACCCTAGCGGGAGGGCCCCGACGCAGTATTTT.

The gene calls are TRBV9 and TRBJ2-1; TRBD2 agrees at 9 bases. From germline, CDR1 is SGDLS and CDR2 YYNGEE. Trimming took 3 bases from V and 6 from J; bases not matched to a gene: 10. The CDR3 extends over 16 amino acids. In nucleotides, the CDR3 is TGTGCCAGCAGCGGTCCTAGCGGGGATGCACGCAATGAGCAGTTCTTC. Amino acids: CASSGPSGDARNEQFF.

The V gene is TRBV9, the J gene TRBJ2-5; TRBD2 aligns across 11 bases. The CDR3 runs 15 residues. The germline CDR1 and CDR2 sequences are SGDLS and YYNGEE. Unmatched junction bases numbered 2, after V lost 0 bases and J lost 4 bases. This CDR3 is CASSVDSGGAETQYF. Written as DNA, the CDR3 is TGTGCCAGCAGCGTAGATAGCGGGGGGGCAGAGACCCAGTACTTC.

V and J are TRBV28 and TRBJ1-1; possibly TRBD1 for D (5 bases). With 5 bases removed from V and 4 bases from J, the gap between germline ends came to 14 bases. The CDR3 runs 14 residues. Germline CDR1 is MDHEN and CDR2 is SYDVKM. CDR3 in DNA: TGTGCCAGCAGTAGACAGTGGGCCGCCACTGAAGCTTTCTTT. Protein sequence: CASSRQWAATEAFF.

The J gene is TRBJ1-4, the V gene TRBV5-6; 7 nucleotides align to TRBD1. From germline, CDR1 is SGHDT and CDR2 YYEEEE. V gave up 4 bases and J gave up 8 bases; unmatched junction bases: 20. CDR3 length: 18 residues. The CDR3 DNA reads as TGTGCCAGCAGCCTAAGTGCGGGACAGTTTATCTCTAGCGAAAAACTGTTTTTT. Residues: CASSLSAGQFISSEKLFF.

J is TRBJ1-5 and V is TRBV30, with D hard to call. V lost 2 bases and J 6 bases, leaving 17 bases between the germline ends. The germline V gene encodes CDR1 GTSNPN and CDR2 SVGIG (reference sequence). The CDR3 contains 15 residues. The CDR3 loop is CAWSRSLFAGQPQHF. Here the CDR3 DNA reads TGTGCCTGGAGTAGGAGTTTATTTGCTGGTCAGCCCCAGCATTTT.

As DNA, the CDR3 is TGTGCCAGCAGCGTAGCCTCAGGGGGTGGTTGGACTGAAGCTTTCTTT. Translation: CASSVASGGGWTEAFF. This rearrangement joins TRBV9 to TRBJ1-1; the match to TRBD1 covers 7 bases. The V segment lost 0 bases and the J segment 5 bases; nucleotides outside the gene matches: 10. This CDR3 has 16 amino acids. The V gene's germline CDR1 is SGDLS and CDR2 YYNGEE.

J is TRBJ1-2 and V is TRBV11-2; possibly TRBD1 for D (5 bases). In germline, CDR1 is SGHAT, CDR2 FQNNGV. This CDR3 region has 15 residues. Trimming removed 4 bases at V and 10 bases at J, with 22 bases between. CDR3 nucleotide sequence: TGTGCCAGCAGCTCGTTGGGGCGAGGCGGTTCAGCCTACACCTTC. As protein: CASSSLGRGGSAYTF.

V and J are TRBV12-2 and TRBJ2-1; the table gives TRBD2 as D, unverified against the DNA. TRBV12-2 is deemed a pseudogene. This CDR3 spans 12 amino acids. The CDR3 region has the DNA TGTGCAAGTCGCCCCCTCTCGGGTGAGCAGTTCTTC. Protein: CASRPLSGEQFF.

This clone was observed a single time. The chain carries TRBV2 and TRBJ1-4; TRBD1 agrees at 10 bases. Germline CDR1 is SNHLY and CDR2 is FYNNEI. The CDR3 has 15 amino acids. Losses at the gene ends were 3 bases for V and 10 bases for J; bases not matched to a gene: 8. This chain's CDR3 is CASSDPGTGEGKLFF. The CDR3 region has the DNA TGTGCCAGCAGTGATCCCGGGACAGGGGAGGGAAAACTGTTTTTT.

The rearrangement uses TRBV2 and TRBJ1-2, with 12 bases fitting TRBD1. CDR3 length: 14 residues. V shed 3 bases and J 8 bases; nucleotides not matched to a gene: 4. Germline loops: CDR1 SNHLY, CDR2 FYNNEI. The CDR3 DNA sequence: TGTGCCAGCAGTGATGGGACAGGGGGCGTCGGCTACACCTTC. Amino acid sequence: CASSDGTGGVGYTF.

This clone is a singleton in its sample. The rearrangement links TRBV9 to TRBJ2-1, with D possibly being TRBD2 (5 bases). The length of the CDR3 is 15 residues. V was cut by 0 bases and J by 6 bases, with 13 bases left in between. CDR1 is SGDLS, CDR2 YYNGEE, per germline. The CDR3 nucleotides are TGTGCCAGCAGCGTAGGAGGATGGAGCGGCAATGAGCAGTTCTTC. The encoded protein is CASSVGGWSGNEQFF.

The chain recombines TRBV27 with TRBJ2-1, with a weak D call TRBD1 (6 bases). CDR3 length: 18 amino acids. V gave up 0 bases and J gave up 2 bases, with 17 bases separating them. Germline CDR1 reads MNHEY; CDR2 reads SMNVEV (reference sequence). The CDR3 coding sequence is TGTGCCAGCAGTTTATCGTATGGCGACAGGATGGCCTACAATGAGCAGTTCTTC. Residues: CASSLSYGDRMAYNEQFF.

The CDR3 is CASSPSGSYEQYF. Here the CDR3 DNA reads TGTGCCAGCTCCCCCTCAGGGTCCTACGAGCAGTACTTC. The rearrangement links TRBV18 to TRBJ2-7; possible D gene TRBD1, 5 bases. Germline V gives CDR1 KGHSH, CDR2 LQKENI. V lost 6 bases and J 1 base, leaving 10 bases between the germline ends. This CDR3 comprises 13 residues.

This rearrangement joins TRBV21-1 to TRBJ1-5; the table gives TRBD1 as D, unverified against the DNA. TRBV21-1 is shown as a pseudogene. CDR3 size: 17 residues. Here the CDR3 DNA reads TGTGCCAGCAGCAACGACTATTCACCGGGACAGGGCCAGCCCCAGCATTTT. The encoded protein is CASSNDYSPGQGQPQHF.

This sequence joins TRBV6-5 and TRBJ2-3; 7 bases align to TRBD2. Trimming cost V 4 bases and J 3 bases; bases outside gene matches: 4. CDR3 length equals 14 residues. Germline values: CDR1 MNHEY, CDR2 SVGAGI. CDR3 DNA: TGTGCCAGCAGTTGGCGGGGGTCTACAGATACGCAGTATTTT. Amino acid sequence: CASSWRGSTDTQYF.

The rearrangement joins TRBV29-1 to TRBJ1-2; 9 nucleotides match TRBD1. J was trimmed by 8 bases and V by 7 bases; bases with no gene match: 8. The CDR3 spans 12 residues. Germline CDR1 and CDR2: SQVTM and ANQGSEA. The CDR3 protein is CSGGDREYGYTF. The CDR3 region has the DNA TGCAGCGGGGGGGACAGGGAGTACGGCTACACCTTC.

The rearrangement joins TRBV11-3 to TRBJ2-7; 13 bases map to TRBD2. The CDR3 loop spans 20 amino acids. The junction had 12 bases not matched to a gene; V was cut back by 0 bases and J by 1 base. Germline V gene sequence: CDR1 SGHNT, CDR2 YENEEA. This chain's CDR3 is CASSLDPRQGTSGDSYEQYF. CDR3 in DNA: TGTGCCAGCAGCTTAGATCCGAGACAGGGGACTAGCGGGGATTCCTACGAGCAGTACTTC.

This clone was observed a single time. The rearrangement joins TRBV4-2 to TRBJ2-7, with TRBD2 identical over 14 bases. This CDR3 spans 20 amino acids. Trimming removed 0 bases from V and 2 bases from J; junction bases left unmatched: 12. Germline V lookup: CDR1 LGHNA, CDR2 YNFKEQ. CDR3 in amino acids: CASSQDGGTSGSYPPYEQYF. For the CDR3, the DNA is TGTGCCAGCAGCCAAGATGGGGGGACTAGCGGGAGTTACCCTCCCTACGAGCAGTACTTC.

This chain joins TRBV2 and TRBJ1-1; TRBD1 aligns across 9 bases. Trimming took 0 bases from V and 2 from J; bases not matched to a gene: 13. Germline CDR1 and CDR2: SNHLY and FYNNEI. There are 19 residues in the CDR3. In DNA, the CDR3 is TGTGCCAGCAGTGAAGCAGCGCTGACAGGGGGTTGGGGTAACACTGAAGCTTTCTTT. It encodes CASSEAALTGGWGNTEAFF.